The rows below give T cell receptor beta chains drawn from one sample of a study of control samples from healthy donors and cancer patients. Profiled with immunoSEQ multiplex PCR; TCRdb holds only in-frame clones, not every one. The sample has 40,000 to 55,000 clones, around 93% seen once; the top ten hold 20% to 25%. The material sequenced was PBMCs. These receptors were taken from a woman aged 40 to 50 with head and neck cancer. CDR3s include the opening cysteine and the closing phenylalanine or tryptophan. The D gene is left open where the match is weak. A clone size is listed for some rows: how often the clone was seen (once, few, many), or a class if it is expanded.

CDR3nt	CDR3aa	v_gene	abundance	j_gene	d_gene
TGTGCCAGCAGTTTTGGCAGTTTCTTTAACACTGAAGCTTTCTTT	CASSFGSFFNTEAFF	TRBV27	NA	TRBJ1-1	NA
TGTGCCAGCAGCTTAGATATGTCCCGGGGTAACATTCAGTACTTC	CASSLDMSRGNIQYF	TRBV7-2	once	TRBJ2-4	NA
TGTGCCAGCAGTTGGACTACTACAGATACGCAGTATTTT	CASSWTTTDTQYF	TRBV11-2	NA	TRBJ2-3	NA
TGCGCCAGCAGCTACCCCGTACGGACAGATGAAGAGAACACCGGGGAGCTGTTTTTT	CASSYPVRTDEENTGELFF	TRBV5-1	NA	TRBJ2-2	NA
TGTGCCAGCAGCAGAGGGACTAGCGGGACAGATACGCAGTATTTT	CASSRGTSGTDTQYF	TRBV7-9	NA	TRBJ2-3	TRBD2
TGTGCCAGCATCCAGTTCGCCGGGTCGGAAATGAACACTGAAGCTTTCTTT	CASIQFAGSEMNTEAFF	TRBV27	NA	TRBJ1-1	NA
TGTGCCACCGGGGACAGACATAATTCACCCCTCCACTTT	CATGDRHNSPLHF	TRBV28	NA	TRBJ1-6	TRBD1
TGTGCCAGCAGTGAAGCTGGGAAGGGTTCCAATCAGCCCCAGCATTTT	CASSEAGKGSNQPQHF	TRBV2	NA	TRBJ1-5	NA
TGTGCCACCGGTTTATCCTACGAGCAGTACTTC	CATGLSYEQYF	TRBV28	NA	TRBJ2-7	NA
TGTGCCAGCAGCCAAGAAATTGACAGGGTAAATCAGCCCCAGCATTTT	CASSQEIDRVNQPQHF	TRBV4-2	NA	TRBJ1-5	TRBD1
TGTGCCATCAGTGACGCGGACAGACCTAACTATGGCTACACCTTC	CAISDADRPNYGYTF	TRBV10-3	NA	TRBJ1-2	NA
TGTGCCAGCAGTCAGGGACTGACCAATCAGCCCCAGCATTTT	CASSQGLTNQPQHF	TRBV13	few	TRBJ1-5	NA
TGTGCCAGCAGCCGTGGGACGGCATCGATCTATGGCTACACCTTC	CASSRGTASIYGYTF	TRBV7-9	NA	TRBJ1-2	NA
TGTGCCAGCAGTGAAAGGCTCTTCAGCGATACGCAGTATTTT	CASSERLFSDTQYF	TRBV6-1	NA	TRBJ2-3	NA
TGTGCCAGCAGTGCTACAGCTCCTTTTGGCACTGAAGCTTTCTTT	CASSATAPFGTEAFF	TRBV27	NA	TRBJ1-1	NA
TGCGCCAGCAGGCCTACAGGGGGCGCGACGGAAAAACTGTTTTTT	CASRPTGGATEKLFF	TRBV5-1	NA	TRBJ1-4	TRBD1
TGTGCCAGCAGTTTATCTACTAGCGGCACCTACAATGAGCAGTTCTTC	CASSLSTSGTYNEQFF	TRBV27	NA	TRBJ2-1	TRBD2
TGTGCCAGCAGCTTAGTTCGGCTAGCGGGGGGCCGAAGAAACAATGAGCAGTTCTTC	CASSLVRLAGGRRNNEQFF	TRBV7-8	NA	TRBJ2-1	TRBD2
TGTGCCACCAGTGATCCCAACTCCTACGAGCAGTACTTC	CATSDPNSYEQYF	TRBV24-1	NA	TRBJ2-7	NA
TGTGCCACCGGGCCCGGCTACGAGCAGTACTTC	CATGPGYEQYF	TRBV27	NA	TRBJ2-7	NA
TGCGCCAGCAGTGGGGGTAGCGGGACCGATTATACGCAGTATTTT	CASSGGSGTDYTQYF	TRBV10-1	NA	TRBJ2-3	TRBD2
TGTGCCAGCAGTTACTCGATGGAGTCTCAAGAGACCCAGTACTTC	CASSYSMESQETQYF	TRBV6-5	NA	TRBJ2-5	NA
TGCGCCAGCAGCTCCCTTAGCGGGACCACCTACGAGCAGTACTTC	CASSSLSGTTYEQYF	TRBV5-1	NA	TRBJ2-7	TRBD2
TGTGCCAGCTCACCGCGCGGGGGGCGCGGTCAGCCCCAGCATTTT	CASSPRGGRGQPQHF	TRBV18	NA	TRBJ1-5	NA
TGTGCCAGCAGCTTTGAGGGGGCGATGAACACCGGGGAGCTGTTTTTT	CASSFEGAMNTGELFF	TRBV5-4	NA	TRBJ2-2	TRBD1
TGTGCCAGCAGCCAACCCGGGACAGTGGGTGAAAAACTGTTTTTT	CASSQPGTVGEKLFF	TRBV3-1/TRBV3-2	NA	TRBJ1-4	TRBD1
TGTGCCAGCAGCTTAAGTGTCATGAACACTGAAGCTTTCTTT	CASSLSVMNTEAFF	TRBV7-3	NA	TRBJ1-1	NA
TGTGCCAGCAGCTTAGATAGCAGAGATTACTATGGCTACACCTTC	CASSLDSRDYYGYTF	TRBV11-2	NA	TRBJ1-2	NA
TGCAGCGTTGAAGGGGTGCGGGGAGTAAATGAGCAGTTCTTC	CSVEGVRGVNEQFF	TRBV29-1	NA	TRBJ2-1	NA
TGTGCCAGTAGTAATCGAGGGTTGGACTATGGCTACACCTTC	CASSNRGLDYGYTF	TRBV19	NA	TRBJ1-2	NA
TGTGCCAGCAGCTTTAGTCGGATGCGGGATGAAAAACTGTTTTTT	CASSFSRMRDEKLFF	TRBV7-8	NA	TRBJ1-4	NA
TGTGCCACCAGCAGGACGACAGACCCGCGAGTTGAGCAGTTCTTC	CATSRTTDPRVEQFF	TRBV15	NA	TRBJ2-1	NA
TGTGCCAGCAGTTACTCGGCCCCAGGGCCGGGGGAGCTGTTTTTT	CASSYSAPGPGELFF	TRBV6-6	NA	TRBJ2-2	NA
TGTGCCAGCAGTAGCGGCCGGTTGAACACTGAAGCTTTCTTT	CASSSGRLNTEAFF	TRBV6-4	NA	TRBJ1-1	NA
TGTGCCAGCAGCTCACTACTAGGTCAGACCCAGTACTTC	CASSSLLGQTQYF	TRBV11-2	NA	TRBJ2-5	NA
TGTGCCAGCAGCGGGGGCACTGAGCAGTTCTTC	CASSGGTEQFF	TRBV7-9	NA	TRBJ2-1	NA
TGTGCCAGCAGCCAAGGGGCGGGTTCCTACGAGCAGTACTTC	CASSQGAGSYEQYF	TRBV3-1/TRBV3-2	NA	TRBJ2-7	NA
TGCGCCAGCAGCCAAGATCGCCGACAGGGGGCTTTCTTT	CASSQDRRQGAFF	TRBV4-1	NA	TRBJ1-1	TRBD1
TGTGCCAGCAGGGGGGGTAGTAATGAAAAACTGTTTTTT	CASRGGSNEKLFF	TRBV25-1	once	TRBJ1-4	NA
TGTGCCAGCAGGGACAGTGGGAGAGACACCATATATTTT	CASRDSGRDTIYF	TRBV27	NA	TRBJ1-3	NA
TGCGCCAGCAGCCCCCGGGGACAGGGAAGATATGAAAAACTGTTTTTT	CASSPRGQGRYEKLFF	TRBV5-1	once	TRBJ1-4	TRBD1
TGTGCCAGCAGCTTGGTGCCAGGGCACCGGACTGAAGCTTTCTTT	CASSLVPGHRTEAFF	TRBV5-5	NA	TRBJ1-1	NA
TGTGCCACCTCGACCGCGGGACAGGGTCCGTTGGGAGATACGCAGTATTTT	CATSTAGQGPLGDTQYF	TRBV24-1	NA	TRBJ2-3	TRBD1
TGTGCCAGCAGTCCTCTACGCTCTAGCGGGGGGGCCGAGCAGTACTTC	CASSPLRSSGGAEQYF	TRBV2	NA	TRBJ2-7	TRBD2
TGCGCCAGCAGCTTGCAGGGTGCTGGGGCCAACGTCCTGACTTTC	CASSLQGAGANVLTF	TRBV5-1	NA	TRBJ2-6	NA
TGTGCCAGCAGCTTATGGGAGACCCAGTACTTC	CASSLWETQYF	TRBV5-8	NA	TRBJ2-5	NA
TGTGCCAGCAGCTACCGACAGGGGAATAATTCACCCCTCCACTTT	CASSYRQGNNSPLHF	TRBV5-4	once	TRBJ1-6	TRBD1
TGTGCCAGCAGCTTGTATGGCAGCCCGAATGAAAAACTGTTTTTT	CASSLYGSPNEKLFF	TRBV5-6	NA	TRBJ1-4	NA
TGTGCCAGCAGTAAAGGGACAGGGGGACAGCCCCAGCATTTT	CASSKGTGGQPQHF	TRBV25-1	NA	TRBJ1-5	TRBD1
TGTGCCAGTAGCCACGAAATGAACACTGAAGCTTTCTTT	CASSHEMNTEAFF	TRBV19	NA	TRBJ1-1	NA
TGTGCCAGCAGTCGCACAGATACGCAGTATTTT	CASSRTDTQYF	TRBV11-1	NA	TRBJ2-3	NA
TGTGCCAGCAGCTTAGGTCGGCAGGTCCAAGAGACCCAGTACTTC	CASSLGRQVQETQYF	TRBV11-2	NA	TRBJ2-5	NA
TGTGCCACTCTACGCCCCCTCGACAATTATGGCTACACCTTC	CATLRPLDNYGYTF	TRBV19	once	TRBJ1-2	NA
TGTGCCAGCAGTGTGTCCGGGAATGGGGATCAGCCCCAGCATTTT	CASSVSGNGDQPQHF	TRBV6-4	few	TRBJ1-5	NA
TGTGCCAGCAGCTTAGGACAGGGCTTCTATAATTCACCCCTCCACTTT	CASSLGQGFYNSPLHF	TRBV7-9	NA	TRBJ1-6	TRBD1